This entry is about one TCR beta chain. Original handling: How many nucleated cells were present was estimated from reference gene primer amplification. Here immunoSEQ multiplex PCR was the method, and the copy in TCRdb shows in-frame clones only, minus some. That table supplies the V and J calls and clone size; D and trimming were determined from the DNA. In the table there are roughly 180,000 clones, 80% of which are singletons. These data come from a study of blood T cell repertoires in COVID-19. CDR1 and CDR2 from the germline V gene are SGHTA and FQGNSA. CDR3 length equals 16 residues. The V gene lost 3 bases and the J gene lost 5 bases, with 19 bases spanning the gap.

The sample consisted of PBMCs or T cells enriched from blood (not recorded which). The TCR was taken from a man aged 60-69 years who had been exposed to COVID-19. This chain joins TRBV7-2 and TRBJ2-5; no definite D call. The CDR3 DNA follows: TGTGCCAGCAGCTTCACCCAGCGCCTCAACGGGGAGACCCAGTACTTC. It encodes CASSFTQRLNGETQYF.